A selection of T cell receptor beta chains follows, all from one sample in a study of CD8 T cells in Susac syndrome. TCRdb analysed the immunoSEQ multiplex PCR reads with MiXCR anew, one entry per CDR3 protein. The data hold about 80,000 distinct CDR3 sequences, with 90% to 95% observed a single time. Specimen: CD8+ T cells from PBMCs. Receptors originate from a human donor in good health. Both conserved end residues are part of each CDR3. A D gene is named only where the DNA matches it firmly. Only some rows state a clone size, as once, few, many or a class for expanded clones.

CDR3aa,CDR3nt,v_gene,d_gene,j_gene,abundance
CASSPSQGVAQYF,TGCGCCAGCAGCCCGTCACAGGGGGTGGCCCAGTACTTC,TRBV4-1,TRBD1,TRBJ2-5,-
CVSGSGLYEQFF,TGTGTTAGCGGGAGCGGTCTATATGAGCAGTTCTTC,TRBV27,TRBD2,TRBJ2-1,once
CASSLASTYNEQFF,TGTGCCAGCAGTTTAGCTTCTACCTACAATGAGCAGTTCTTC,TRBV27,-,TRBJ2-1,-
CASSLDRTGPSSATNEKLFF,TGTGCCAGCAGCTTAGATCGGACAGGCCCTTCTTCTGCAACTAATGAAAAACTGTTTTTT,TRBV11-3,TRBD1,TRBJ1-4,-
CSVEVGQGDIQYF,TGCAGCGTTGAAGTAGGACAGGGGGACATTCAGTACTTC,TRBV29-1,TRBD1,TRBJ2-4,few
CASSYFKGANYGYTF,TGTGCCAGCAGTTACTTTAAGGGGGCTAACTATGGCTACACCTTC,TRBV6-5,-,TRBJ1-2,-
CASSPGQLLSYEQYF,TGTGCCAGCAGCCCCGGACAGCTTCTCTCCTACGAGCAGTACTTC,TRBV13,-,TRBJ2-7,-
CSVEDRGREKLFF,TGCAGCGTTGAAGATCGGGGGCGGGAAAAACTGTTTTTT,TRBV29-1,-,TRBJ1-4,-
CTSRYRGPNQPQHF,TGCACCAGCAGATACAGGGGACCCAATCAGCCCCAGCATTTT,TRBV1,-,TRBJ1-5,-
CASSSDRGRLPLHF,TGTGCCAGCAGTTCGGACAGGGGAAGGCTACCCCTCCACTTT,TRBV27,TRBD1,TRBJ1-6,once
CASSLRRLRGMASQNTEAFF,TGTGCCAGCAGCTTACGGAGACTAAGGGGAATGGCGAGTCAGAACACTGAAGCTTTCTTT,TRBV11-2,-,TRBJ1-1,-
CASSQEAGKGFTDTQYF,TGTGCCAGCAGCCAAGAGGCGGGAAAGGGATTCACAGATACGCAGTATTTT,TRBV14,-,TRBJ2-3,-
CASSASGTGDYEQYF,TGTGCCAGCAGCGCCTCTGGGACAGGGGACTACGAGCAGTACTTC,TRBV7-9,TRBD1,TRBJ2-7,-
CASSIGTSGGNEQFF,TGTGCCAGTAGTATAGGGACTAGCGGGGGCAATGAGCAGTTCTTC,TRBV19,TRBD2,TRBJ2-1,-
CSVYGTGVSNERFF,TGCAGCGTTTACGGGACAGGGGTTTCCAATGAGCGTTTCTTC,TRBV29-1,TRBD1,TRBJ2-1,-
CASSLTSSLNEQFF,TGTGCTAGCAGCTTAACTAGTTCCCTCAATGAGCAGTTCTTC,TRBV7-7,-,TRBJ2-1,-
CASSLSSQGTEAFF,TGTGCCAGCAGTTTATCGTCACAGGGCACTGAAGCTTTCTTT,TRBV27,-,TRBJ1-1,-
CASSVRDRGWHEQFF,TGTGCCAGCAGTGTCCGGGACAGGGGATGGCATGAGCAGTTCTTC,TRBV2,TRBD1,TRBJ2-1,once
CASSFYPERNTEAFF,TGCGCCAGCAGCTTCTATCCAGAGCGGAACACTGAAGCTTTCTTT,TRBV5-1,-,TRBJ1-1,-
CASSQSPGGRETQYF,TGTGCCAGCAGCCAATCCCCCGGGGGGCGAGAGACCCAGTACTTC,TRBV14,-,TRBJ2-5,-
CASSLGIGANYGYTF,TGTGCCAGCAGTTTAGGGATAGGGGCTAACTATGGCTACACCTTC,TRBV27,-,TRBJ1-2,-
CASLDTGTGELFF,TGTGCCAGCTTGGATACGGGCACCGGGGAGCTGTTTTTT,TRBV9,-,TRBJ2-2,-
CASSLGSQPQHF,TGTGCCAGCAGTTTAGGGAGCCAGCCCCAGCATTTT,TRBV12-3/TRBV12-4,-,TRBJ1-5,-
CASSQHSYYDGYTF,TGTGCCAGCAGCCAACACAGCTACTATGATGGCTACACCTTC,TRBV14,-,TRBJ1-2,-
CSARAPGPQGARPYEQYF,TGCAGTGCTAGAGCCCCTGGGCCTCAGGGGGCCCGCCCCTACGAGCAGTACTTC,TRBV20-1,TRBD1,TRBJ2-7,-
CASSPLGTVRSEQFF,TGTGCCAGCAGCCCACTCGGGACAGTACGAAGTGAGCAGTTCTTC,TRBV3-1,TRBD1,TRBJ2-1,-
CASSLGPDSNNYGYTF,TGTGCCAGCAGCTTAGGCCCGGACAGCAATAACTATGGCTACACCTTC,TRBV13,-,TRBJ1-2,-
CSASSSRQGAYEQYF,TGCAGTGCTAGCTCCTCCCGCCAGGGGGCGTACGAGCAGTACTTC,TRBV20-1,TRBD1,TRBJ2-7,-
CASSLIGVPSEQYF,TGTGCCAGCAGTTTAATAGGGGTCCCCTCCGAGCAGTACTTC,TRBV27,-,TRBJ2-7,-
CASSAGDPYGYTF,TGTGCCAGCAGCGCCGGGGATCCCTATGGCTACACCTTC,TRBV13,-,TRBJ1-2,-
CASSVTLTGDMDIQYF,TGTGCCAGCAGCGTCACACTGACAGGGGACATGGACATTCAGTACTTC,TRBV9,TRBD1,TRBJ2-4,-
CASSLATDLSADTQYF,TGTGCCAGCAGTTTAGCAACAGACTTGAGCGCAGATACGCAGTATTTT,TRBV27,-,TRBJ2-3,few
CSVEGGLTPRDNEQFF,TGCAGCGTTGAGGGGGGCTTAACACCGCGGGACAATGAGCAGTTCTTC,TRBV29-1,-,TRBJ2-1,-
CASSSDRRQPQHF,TGTGCCAGCAGCTCCGACAGAAGACAGCCCCAGCATTTT,TRBV7-9,-,TRBJ1-5,-
CSARTSRETQYF,TGCAGTGCGAGGACTAGCCGCGAGACCCAGTACTTC,TRBV20-1,TRBD2,TRBJ2-5,-
CASSTRGQSLTNTGELFF,TGTGCCAGCAGCACCCGAGGACAGAGTTTAACGAACACCGGGGAGCTGTTTTTT,TRBV7-6,-,TRBJ2-2,-
CASSQKQGAHPRTDTQYF,TGCGCCAGCAGTCAAAAACAGGGGGCGCACCCCCGCACAGATACGCAGTATTTT,TRBV23-1,TRBD1,TRBJ2-3,-
CASSQDRTANTEAFF,TGCGCCAGCAGCCAAGATAGGACGGCGAACACTGAAGCTTTCTTT,TRBV4-1,-,TRBJ1-1,-